This T cell receptor beta chain was profiled in a study of PD-1 blockade in mismatch repair-deficient tumors. Background on the study: Patients had over 10 mismatch repair-deficient cancer types, all previously treated and progressing.

PCR or immunohistochemistry showed mismatch repair deficiency in every enrolled patient. A few pembrolizumab responders had their TCRs sequenced. This table comes from immunoSEQ multiplex PCR, and its TCRdb copy is limited to in-frame clones, with some not included. The repertoire holds fewer than 100,000 clones, with approximately 81% as singletons. Trimming stripped 0 bases from V and 4 bases from J, with 8 bases between. CDR3 size: 14 residues. From germline, CDR1 is SGHNT and CDR2 YYREEE (reference sequence). The sequenced sample was peripheral blood, obtained 12 weeks after starting pembrolizumab. The clonotype was recovered from an adult with mismatch repair-deficient cancer. V and J are TRBV5-4 and TRBJ1-3; D is uncertain. The CDR3 protein is CASSLDFTGNTIYF. CDR3 nucleotides: TGTGCCAGCAGCTTGGATTTCACAGGAAACACCATATATTTT. The whole variable domain, remainder taken from reference TRBV5-4 and TRBJ1-3, is ETGVTQSPTHLIKTRGQQVTLRCSSQSGHNTVSWYQQALGQGPQFIFQYYREEENGRGNFPPRFSGLQFPNYSSELNVNALELDDSALYLCASSLDFTGNTIYFGEGSWLTVV.